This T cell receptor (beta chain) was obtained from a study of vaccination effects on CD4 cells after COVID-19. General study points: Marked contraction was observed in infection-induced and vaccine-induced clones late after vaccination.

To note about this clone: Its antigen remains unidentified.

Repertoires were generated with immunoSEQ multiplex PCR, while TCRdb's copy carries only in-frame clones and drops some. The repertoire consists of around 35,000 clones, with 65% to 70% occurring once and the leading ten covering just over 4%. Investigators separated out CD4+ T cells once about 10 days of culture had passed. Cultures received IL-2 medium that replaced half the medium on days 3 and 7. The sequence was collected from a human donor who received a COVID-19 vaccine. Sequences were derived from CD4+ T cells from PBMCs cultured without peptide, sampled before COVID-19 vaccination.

The CDR3, as DNA: TGTGCCAGCAGCAGGGGTGTGAACACTGAAGCTTTCTTT. It translates to CASSRGVNTEAFF. This chain links TRBV6-5 with TRBJ1-1; perhaps TRBD1 as D (6 bases). V shed 6 bases and J shed 0 bases, with 8 bases lying between them. This CDR3 contains 13 residues. CDR1 MNHEY and CDR2 SVGAGI come from the germline V gene.